The clone carrying this T cell receptor beta chain was seen just once. What it binds is not known. PCR employed 60 Vbeta and 13 Jbeta primers. Generated by immunoSEQ multiplex PCR, the TCRdb table keeps only in-frame clones and is missing some. The sample carries about 180,000 clones, 70% to 80% recorded once. The CDR3 is 14 residues long. Germline V gene lookup returns CDR1 LNHDA and CDR2 SQIVND (reference sequence). Trimming left V 0 bases short and J 8 bases short, with 11 bases between. The source of the sample is a study of cytomegalovirus exposure and HLA in healthy donors. Study results and limitations: More clonal expansion characterized HLA-associated TCR beta chains than equally common others in a later analysis. Follow-up analysis later connected one missense variant in DCLRE1C with trimming of TCR beta V- and J-genes.

The specimen was PBMCs. The chain carries TRBV19 and TRBJ2-1, with D perhaps matching TRBD2 (5 bases). The TCR comes from a man aged 18 to 29 in good health and CMV-seronegative. The CDR3 protein is CASSIDLTRDEQFF. The CDR3 nucleotides are TGTGCCAGTAGTATAGATCTAACGAGGGATGAGCAGTTCTTC.